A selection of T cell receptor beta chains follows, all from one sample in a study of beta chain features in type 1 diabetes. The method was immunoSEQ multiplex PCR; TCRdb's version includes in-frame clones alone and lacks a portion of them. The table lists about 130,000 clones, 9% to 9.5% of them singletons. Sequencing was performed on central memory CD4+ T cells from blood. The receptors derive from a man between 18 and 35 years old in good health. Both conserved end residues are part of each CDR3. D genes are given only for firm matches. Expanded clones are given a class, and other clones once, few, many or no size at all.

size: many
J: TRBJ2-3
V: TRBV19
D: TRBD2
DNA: TGTGCCAGTAGCCGCGGGACTAGCGGGGGCACAGATACGCAGTATTTT
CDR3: CASSRGTSGGTDTQYF

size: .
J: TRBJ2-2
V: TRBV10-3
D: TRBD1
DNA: TGTGCCATGTCGACAGGGGGCATCGGGGAGCTGTTTTTT
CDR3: CAMSTGGIGELFF

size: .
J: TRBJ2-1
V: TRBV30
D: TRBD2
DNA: TGTGCCTGGAGCGCGGGGGGAGGAAATGAGCAGTTCTTC
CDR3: CAWSAGGGNEQFF

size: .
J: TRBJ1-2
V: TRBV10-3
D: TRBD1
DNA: TGTGCCATCAGGTGGGACAGGGATATGGATGGCTACACCTTC
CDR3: CAIRWDRDMDGYTF

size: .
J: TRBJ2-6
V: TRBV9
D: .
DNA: TGTGCCAGCAGCGTAGCTACTGGCGGGGCATCGGGGGCCAACGTCCTGACTTTC
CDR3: CASSVATGGASGANVLTF

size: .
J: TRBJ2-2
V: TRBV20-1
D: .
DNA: TGCAGTGCCCAGAAGACCGGGGAGCTGTTTTTT
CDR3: CSAQKTGELFF

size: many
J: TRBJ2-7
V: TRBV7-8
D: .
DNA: TGTGCCAGCAGCTTAGTCAGGGGGGCCCGCCCCTACGAGCAGTACTTC
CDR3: CASSLVRGARPYEQYF

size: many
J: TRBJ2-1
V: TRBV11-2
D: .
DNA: TGTGCCAGCAGTGGCAGGGTCTCCTACAATGAGCAGTTCTTC
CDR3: CASSGRVSYNEQFF

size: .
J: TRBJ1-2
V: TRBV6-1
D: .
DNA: TGTGCCAGCAGTGAAGCGCTCCAGGGGCTCCATGGCTACACCTTC
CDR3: CASSEALQGLHGYTF

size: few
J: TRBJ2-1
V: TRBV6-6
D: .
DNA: TGTGCCAGCAGTCCGCCGGGTGTTGGCAATGAGCAGTTCTTC
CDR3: CASSPPGVGNEQFF

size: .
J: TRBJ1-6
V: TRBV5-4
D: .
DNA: TGTGCCAGCAGCTTGGCTTCGGCAGGGAGGGGACCCCTCCACTTT
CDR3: CASSLASAGRGPLHF

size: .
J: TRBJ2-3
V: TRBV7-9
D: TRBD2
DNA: TGTGCCAGCAGCTTAGGAGCGGGGGCCATAGATACGCAGTATTTT
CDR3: CASSLGAGAIDTQYF

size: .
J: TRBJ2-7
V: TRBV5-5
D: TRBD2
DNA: TGTGCCAGCAGCTTGTATGCGGGGGAACGGTACGAGCAGTACTTC
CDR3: CASSLYAGERYEQYF

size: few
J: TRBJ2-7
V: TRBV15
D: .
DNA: TGTGCCACCAGCAGTCGGAACAGACCTATGTACGAGCAGTACTTC
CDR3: CATSSRNRPMYEQYF

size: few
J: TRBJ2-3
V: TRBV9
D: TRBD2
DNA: TGTGCCAGCAGCGTGGCGGGGGGTGGGACAGATACGCAGTATTTT
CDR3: CASSVAGGGTDTQYF

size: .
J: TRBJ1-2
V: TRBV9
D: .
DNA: TGTGCCAGCAGCCTTGGATTGGGGAGGGACTATGGCTACACCTTC
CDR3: CASSLGLGRDYGYTF

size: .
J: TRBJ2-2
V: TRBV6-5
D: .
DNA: TGTGCCAGCAGCCGTGACGGAGCGAACACCGGGGAGCTGTTTTTT
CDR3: CASSRDGANTGELFF

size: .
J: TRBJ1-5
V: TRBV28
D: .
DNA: TGTGCCAGCAGTTTACCCTCCGATCAGCCCCAGCATTTT
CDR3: CASSLPSDQPQHF

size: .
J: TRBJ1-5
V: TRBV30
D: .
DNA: TGTGCCTGGAGCCTCCCTCCGGGCAATCAGCCCCAGCATTTT
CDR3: CAWSLPPGNQPQHF

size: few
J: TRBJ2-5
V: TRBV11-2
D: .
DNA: TGTGCCAGCAGCTTAGATCTCCAGACCCAGTACTTC
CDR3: CASSLDLQTQYF

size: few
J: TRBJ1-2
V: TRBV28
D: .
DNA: TGTGCCAGCAGGTCCCGGGGGTTTCCTAACTATGGCTACACCTTC
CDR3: CASRSRGFPNYGYTF

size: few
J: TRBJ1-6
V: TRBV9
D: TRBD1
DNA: TGTGCCAGCAGCGCAAGGGACAGGGTTGCACCCCTCCACTTT
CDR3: CASSARDRVAPLHF

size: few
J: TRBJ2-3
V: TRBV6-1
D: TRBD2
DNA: TGTGCCTGCGGGGGTTCGACAGATACGCAGTATTTT
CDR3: CACGGSTDTQYF

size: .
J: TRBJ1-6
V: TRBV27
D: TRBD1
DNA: TGTGCCAGCAGTTTGAGAACAGGGGCCCTCCACTTT
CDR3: CASSLRTGALHF

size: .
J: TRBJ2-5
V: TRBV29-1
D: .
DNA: TGCAGCGTTGAAGATCAGAGGGCTCAAGAGACCCAGTACTTC
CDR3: CSVEDQRAQETQYF

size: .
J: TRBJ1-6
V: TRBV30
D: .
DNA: TGTGCCTGGAGTGTACAGGTCGCCAATAATTCACCCCTCCACTTT
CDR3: CAWSVQVANNSPLHF

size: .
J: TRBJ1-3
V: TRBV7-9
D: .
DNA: TGTGCCAGCAGCTTAGCATGGGGGAGGTCTGGAAACACCATATATTTT
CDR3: CASSLAWGRSGNTIYF

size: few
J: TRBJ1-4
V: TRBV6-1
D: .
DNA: TGTGCCAGCACGGGGGTTGCAACTAATGAAAAACTGTTTTTT
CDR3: CASTGVATNEKLFF

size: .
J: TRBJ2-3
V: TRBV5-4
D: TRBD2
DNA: TGTGCCAGCAGCTTGCAACAGCGGGGGGGCGCAGATACGCAGTATTTT
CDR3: CASSLQQRGGADTQYF

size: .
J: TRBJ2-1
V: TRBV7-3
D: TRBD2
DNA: TGTGCCAGCAGCCCCCAGGCTAGCGGGGCAACGCAGTTCTTC
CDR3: CASSPQASGATQFF

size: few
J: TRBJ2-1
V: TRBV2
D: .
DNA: TGTGCCAGCAGTGTGGTGGGGGCCAGAAACAATGAGCAGTTCTTC
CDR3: CASSVVGARNNEQFF

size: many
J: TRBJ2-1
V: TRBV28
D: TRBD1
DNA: TGTGCCAGCATGCAGGGGGTCGTAGGTGAGCAGTTCTTC
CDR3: CASMQGVVGEQFF

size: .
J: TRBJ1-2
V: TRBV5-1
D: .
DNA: TGCGCCAGCAGCCGGAGGCGGGGTATGGTTGGCTACACCTTC
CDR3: CASSRRRGMVGYTF

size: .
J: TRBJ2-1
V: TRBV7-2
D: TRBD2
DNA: TGTGCCAGCAGCTCTTATATTAGCGGGGGAGAGCAGTTCTTC
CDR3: CASSSYISGGEQFF

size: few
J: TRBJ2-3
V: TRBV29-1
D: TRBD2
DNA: TGCAGCGTTGAAGACCCCCAGGGAGGGCGTGAAGATACGCAGTATTTT
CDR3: CSVEDPQGGREDTQYF

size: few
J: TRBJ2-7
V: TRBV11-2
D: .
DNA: TGTGCCAGCAGCCTAGAGGGGGGGCATTCCTACGAGCAGTACTTC
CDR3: CASSLEGGHSYEQYF

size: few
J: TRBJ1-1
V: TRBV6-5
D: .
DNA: TGTGCCAGCGCCCTAGGGGTAAGGGCTGAAGCTTTCTTT
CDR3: CASALGVRAEAFF

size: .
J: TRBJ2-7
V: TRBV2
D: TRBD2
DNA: TGTGCCAGCAGAGACCCCAGCGGGGGGGCCATCGAGCAGTACTTC
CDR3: CASRDPSGGAIEQYF